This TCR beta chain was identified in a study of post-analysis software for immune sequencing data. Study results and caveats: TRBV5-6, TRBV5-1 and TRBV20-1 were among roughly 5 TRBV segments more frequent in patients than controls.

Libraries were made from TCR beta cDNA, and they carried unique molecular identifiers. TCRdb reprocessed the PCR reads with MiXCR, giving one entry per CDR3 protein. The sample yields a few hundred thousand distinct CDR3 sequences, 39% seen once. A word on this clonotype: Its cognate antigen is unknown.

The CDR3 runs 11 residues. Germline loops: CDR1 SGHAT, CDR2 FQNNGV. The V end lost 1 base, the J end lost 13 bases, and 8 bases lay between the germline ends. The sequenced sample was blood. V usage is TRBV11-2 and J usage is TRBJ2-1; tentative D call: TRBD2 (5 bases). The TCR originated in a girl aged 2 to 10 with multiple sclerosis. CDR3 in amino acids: CASSLGETQFF. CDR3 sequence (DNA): TGTGCCAGCAGCTTAGGGGAGACCCAGTTCTTC. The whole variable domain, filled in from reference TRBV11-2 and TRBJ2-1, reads EAGVAQSPRYKIIEKRQSVAFWCNPISGHATLYWYQQILGQGPKLLIQFQNNGVVDDSQLPKDRFSAERLKGVDSTLKIQPAKLEDSAVYLCASSLGETQFFGPGTRLTVL.